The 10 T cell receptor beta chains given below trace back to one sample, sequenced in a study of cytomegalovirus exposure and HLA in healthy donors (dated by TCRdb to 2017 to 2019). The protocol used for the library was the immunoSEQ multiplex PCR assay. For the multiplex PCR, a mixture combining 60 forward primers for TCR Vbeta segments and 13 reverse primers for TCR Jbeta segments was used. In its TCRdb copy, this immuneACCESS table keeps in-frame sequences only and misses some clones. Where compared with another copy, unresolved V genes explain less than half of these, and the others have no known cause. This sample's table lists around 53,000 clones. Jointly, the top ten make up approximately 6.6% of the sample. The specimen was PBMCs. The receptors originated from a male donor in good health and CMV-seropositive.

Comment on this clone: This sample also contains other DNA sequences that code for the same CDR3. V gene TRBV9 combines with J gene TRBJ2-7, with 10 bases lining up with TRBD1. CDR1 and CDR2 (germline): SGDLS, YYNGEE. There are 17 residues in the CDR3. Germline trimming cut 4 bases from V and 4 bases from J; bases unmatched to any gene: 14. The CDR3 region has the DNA TGTGCCAGCAGCCCCGGGGACAGGGGAGTGAGAACGTACGAGCAGTACTTC. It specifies CASSPGDRGVRTYEQYF.

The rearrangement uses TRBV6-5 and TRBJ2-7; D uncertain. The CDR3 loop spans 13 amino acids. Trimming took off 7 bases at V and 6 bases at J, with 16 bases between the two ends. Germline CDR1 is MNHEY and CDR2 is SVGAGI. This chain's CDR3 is CASNRHPTGEQYF. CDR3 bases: TGTGCCAGCAATAGACACCCCACCGGCGAGCAGTACTTC.

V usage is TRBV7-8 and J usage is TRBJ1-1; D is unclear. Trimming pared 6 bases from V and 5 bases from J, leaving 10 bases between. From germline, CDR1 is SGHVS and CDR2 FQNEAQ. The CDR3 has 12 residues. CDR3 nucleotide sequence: TGTGCCAGCAGACGAGTAGCAACTGAAGCTTTCTTT. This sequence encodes CASRRVATEAFF.

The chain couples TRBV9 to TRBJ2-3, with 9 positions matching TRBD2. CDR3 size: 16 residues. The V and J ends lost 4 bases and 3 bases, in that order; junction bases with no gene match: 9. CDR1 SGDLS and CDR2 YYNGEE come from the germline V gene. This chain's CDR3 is CASSPRVSGGTDTQYF. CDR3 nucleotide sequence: TGTGCCAGCAGCCCCCGTGTTAGCGGGGGTACAGATACGCAGTATTTT.

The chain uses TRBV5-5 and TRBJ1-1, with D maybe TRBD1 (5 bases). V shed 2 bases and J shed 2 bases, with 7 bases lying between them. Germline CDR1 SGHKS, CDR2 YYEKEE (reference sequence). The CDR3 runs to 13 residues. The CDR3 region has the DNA TGTGCCAGCAGCTTTCAGGGCAACACTGAAGCTTTCTTT. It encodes CASSFQGNTEAFF. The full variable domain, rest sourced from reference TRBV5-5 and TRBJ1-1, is DAGVTQSPTHLIKTRGQQVTLRCSPISGHKSVSWYQQVLGQGPQFIFQYYEKEERGRGNFPDRFSARQFPNYSSELNVNALLLGDSALYLCASSFQGNTEAFFGQGTRLTVV.

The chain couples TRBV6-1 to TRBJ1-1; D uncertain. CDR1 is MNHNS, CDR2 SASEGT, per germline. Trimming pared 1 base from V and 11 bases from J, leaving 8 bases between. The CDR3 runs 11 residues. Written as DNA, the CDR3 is TGTGCCAGCAGTGAAGGGCAGAAGGCTTTCTTT. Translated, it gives CASSEGQKAFF.

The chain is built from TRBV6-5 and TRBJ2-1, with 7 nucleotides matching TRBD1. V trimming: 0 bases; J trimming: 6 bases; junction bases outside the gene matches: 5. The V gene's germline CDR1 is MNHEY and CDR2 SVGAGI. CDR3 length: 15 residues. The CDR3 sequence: CASSYSPGGPNEQFF. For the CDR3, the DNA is TGTGCCAGCAGTTACTCACCAGGGGGACCCAATGAGCAGTTCTTC.

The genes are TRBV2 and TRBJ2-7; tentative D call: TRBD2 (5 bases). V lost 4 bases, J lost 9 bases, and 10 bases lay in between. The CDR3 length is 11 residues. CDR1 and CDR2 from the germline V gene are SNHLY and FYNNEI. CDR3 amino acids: CASSGSGRQYF. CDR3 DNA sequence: TGTGCCAGCAGTGGGTCTGGGAGGCAGTACTTC.

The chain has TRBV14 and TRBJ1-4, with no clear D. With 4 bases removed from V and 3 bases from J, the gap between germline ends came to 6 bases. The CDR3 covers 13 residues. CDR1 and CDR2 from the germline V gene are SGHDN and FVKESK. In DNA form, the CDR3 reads TGTGCCAGCAGCCGGCAGGCTAATGAAAAACTGTTTTTT. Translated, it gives CASSRQANEKLFF.

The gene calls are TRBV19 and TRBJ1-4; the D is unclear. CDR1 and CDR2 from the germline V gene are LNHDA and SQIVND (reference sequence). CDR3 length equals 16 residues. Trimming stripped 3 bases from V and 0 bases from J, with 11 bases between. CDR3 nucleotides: TGTGCCAGTAGTATCCTGGCCCTTGCAACTAATGAAAAACTGTTTTTT. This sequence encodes CASSILALATNEKLFF.